What follows describes a single T cell receptor (beta chain). V lost 4 bases and J lost 7, with 10 bases in between. Germline CDR1 reads LGHDT; CDR2 reads YNNKEL (reference sequence). This CDR3 spans 12 amino acids. Clones were read by immunoSEQ multiplex PCR, and TCRdb kept only the in-frame ones, dropping some. The sample holds approximately 89,000 clones; approximately 92% are singletons and the top ten take about 5.9%. This sample was taken from a study of blood T cell repertoires in COVID-19. This chain joins TRBV3-1 (or the pseudogene TRBV3-2) and TRBJ1-1; unclear D gene. The source is a woman aged 55 to 70 with active COVID-19. Sequencing was performed on peripheral blood. CDR3 in DNA: TGTGCCAGCAGCCCGGGTATTGGTGAAGCTTTCTTT. Translation: CASSPGIGEAFF.